One sample yielded the 15 T cell receptor beta chains listed below, sequenced in a study of identical twins. TCRdb re-called the 5' RACE reads with MiXCR, one entry per CDR3 protein. The profile shows some 1,700,000 distinct CDR3 sequences, less than 40% of them singletons. Material for sequencing was cord blood. The receptors shown here come from a newborn girl in good health.

This rearrangement joins TRBV3-1 to TRBJ2-2; tentative D call: TRBD2 (6 bases). Germline V gene data show CDR1 as LGHDT and CDR2 as YNNKEL (reference sequence). V shed 4 bases and J shed 4 bases, with 10 bases lying between them. CDR3 size: 14 residues. CDR3: CASSPGVGTGELFF. The CDR3 DNA is TGTGCCAGCAGCCCGGGGGTTGGCACCGGGGAGCTGTTTTTT.

V usage is TRBV20-1 and J usage is TRBJ2-7; 9 bases are a match to TRBD2. With V trimmed by 6 bases and J by 1 base, 4 bases remained unmatched. Germline CDR1 and CDR2: DFQATT and SNEGSKA (reference sequence). The CDR3 length is 13 residues. The CDR3 DNA reads as TGCAGTGCGGCGCGGGAGGGGTCCTACGAGCAGTACTTC. Its translation is CSAAREGSYEQYF.

This clonotype appeared many times. The CDR3: CASSPMDVSYEQYF. In nucleotides, the CDR3 is TGTGCCAGCAGTCCGATGGACGTCTCCTACGAGCAGTACTTC. The V call is TRBV2, the J call TRBJ2-7; D uncertain. With 5 bases removed from V and 0 bases from J, the gap between germline ends came to 11 bases. The germline gives CDR1 SNHLY, CDR2 FYNNEI. The CDR3 length is 14 residues.

The rearrangement links TRBV4-2 to TRBJ2-3, with TRBD2 as a possible D gene (6 bases). This CDR3 has 15 amino acids. Germline V gives CDR1 LGHNA, CDR2 YNFKEQ. V dropped 1 base and J dropped 6 bases, with 14 bases sitting between them. Here the CDR3 reads CASSQGPLAQDTQYF. The CDR3 nucleotides read TGTGCCAGCAGCCAAGGCCCGCTAGCGCAGGATACGCAGTATTTT.

This clonotype appeared a few times. The J gene is TRBJ2-1, the V gene TRBV11-2, with 12 nucleotides matching TRBD2. J lost 10 bases, V lost 4 bases, and 2 bases had no gene match. The CDR3 contains 13 residues. Germline V lookup: CDR1 SGHAT, CDR2 FQNNGV. This chain's CDR3 is CASSWLAGGEQFF. DNA of the CDR3: TGTGCCAGCAGCTGGCTAGCGGGGGGGGAGCAGTTCTTC.

The V gene is TRBV2, the J gene TRBJ2-5, with 8 nucleotides matching TRBD2. The DNA matches TRBJ2-7 better at its end, which makes the J call doubtful. Germline-derived CDR1 and CDR2 are SNHLY and FYNNEI. The CDR3 runs 15 residues. The CDR3 DNA follows: TGTGCCAGCAGTTCCAGCGGGACTAGTCTTACCGAGCAGTACTTC. Translating it yields CASSSSGTSLTEQYF.

This clonotype was observed a few times. The gene calls are TRBV27 and TRBJ2-7; D gene unclear. CDR3 length: 14 amino acids. Between the trimmed V and J ends, which lost 5 bases and 0 bases, there was a span of 11 bases. The germline CDR1 and CDR2 sequences are MNHEY and SMNVEV (reference sequence). The CDR3 spells CASSPTRSSYEQYF. In DNA, the CDR3 is TGTGCCAGCAGTCCTACCCGGAGCTCCTACGAGCAGTACTTC.

The chain carries TRBV7-9 and TRBJ2-1, with D hard to call. The CDR3 is 15 residues long. V shed 3 bases and J shed 2 bases, with 11 bases lying between them. Germline V gene sequence: CDR1 SEHNR, CDR2 FQNEAQ (reference sequence). CDR3: CASSFEQTAYNEQFF. DNA for the CDR3: TGTGCCAGCAGCTTCGAGCAGACCGCCTACAATGAGCAGTTCTTC.

This sequence joins TRBV21-1 and TRBJ2-1; whether TRBD1, the table's D call, matches the DNA was not checked. TRBV21-1 is a listed pseudogene. CDR3 length: 12 residues. The CDR3 protein is CASGDRANEQFF. The CDR3, as DNA: TGTGCCAGCGGGGACAGGGCTAATGAGCAGTTCTTC.

This chain uses TRBV12-3 or TRBV12-4 with TRBJ2-1; D might be TRBD1 or TRBD2, each matching 5 bases. The DNA end is a closer match to TRBJ2-7, so the J assignment may be wrong. This CDR3 is 13 amino acids long. DNA of the CDR3: TGTGCCAGCAGTTTTACAGCGGACAATGAGCAGTACTTC. It codes for CASSFTADNEQYF.

This clonotype was observed a single time. V is TRBV14 and J is TRBJ2-2; D possibly matches TRBD1 or TRBD2 (5 bases each). Germline V CDR1 and CDR2: SGHDN, FVKESK. Trimming took 1 base from V and 3 from J, leaving 12 bases between them. The CDR3 runs 16 residues. The CDR3 DNA follows: TGTGCCAGCAGCCAAGTTTCCGGGACCCACACCGGGGAGCTGTTTTTT. Its translation: CASSQVSGTHTGELFF.

In this sample, this clonotype turned up a few times. The gene calls are TRBV6-6 and TRBJ2-3; D is unclear. V gave up 2 bases and J gave up 2 bases, with 8 bases separating them. From germline, CDR1 is MNHNY and CDR2 SVGAGI (reference sequence). The CDR3 contains 14 residues. CDR3 bases: TGTGCCAGCAGTTACCGGGTTTTCACAGATACGCAGTATTTT. Translation: CASSYRVFTDTQYF.

The rearrangement joins TRBV6-1 to TRBJ1-2, with D possibly matching TRBD1 (6 bases). Germline CDR1 MNHNS, CDR2 SASEGT. This CDR3 has 15 amino acids. V was cut by 3 bases and J by 4 bases, with 15 bases left in between. The CDR3 DNA is TGTGCCAGCAGTGAGCCCGGACAGAAACTCTATGGCTACACCTTC. It encodes CASSEPGQKLYGYTF.

V usage is TRBV3-1 and J usage is TRBJ1-6; no clear D. This CDR3 is built from 14 residues. V lost 1 base and J lost 7, with 8 bases in between. Germline CDR1 is LGHDT and CDR2 is YNNKEL (reference sequence). The CDR3 DNA reads TGTGCCAGCAGCCAAGGGGTCCAAAATTCACCCCTCCACTTT. Protein sequence: CASSQGVQNSPLHF.

This clonotype was counted a few times. The chain is built from TRBV3-1 and TRBJ1-2, with D perhaps TRBD1 (6 bases). This CDR3 is 11 amino acids long. V lost 6 bases and J 13 bases, leaving 15 bases between the germline ends. Germline CDR1 reads LGHDT; CDR2 reads YNNKEL (reference sequence). The CDR3 sequence: CASSGSQGGTF. CDR3 DNA: TGTGCCAGCAGTGGATCACAGGGAGGCACCTTC.